These 2 T cell receptor beta chains share one sample of origin, sequenced in a study of blood T cell repertoires in COVID-19. Produced via immunoSEQ multiplex PCR; TCRdb's table is partial and in-frame only. The table records a few hundred thousand clones, 80% to 90% of them present only once. Input material: peripheral blood. The receptors were gathered from a woman between 45 and 65 years old with acute or convalescent COVID-19.

The chain recombines TRBV28 with TRBJ2-3; 8 bases are a match to TRBD2. V shed 7 bases, J shed 2 bases, and the junction held 11 bases outside the gene matches. This CDR3 has 16 amino acids. Germline V gives CDR1 MDHEN, CDR2 SYDVKM. The CDR3 spells CASTPGASGYTDTQYF. The CDR3 DNA sequence: TGTGCCAGCACACCCGGGGCTAGCGGGTACACAGATACGCAGTATTTT.

V is TRBV11-2 and J is TRBJ2-1; D is perhaps TRBD2 (5 bases). Looked up from germline, CDR1 is SGHAT and CDR2 is FQNNGV. V was pared by 0 bases and J by 5 bases, with 14 bases between. This CDR3 is built from 16 residues. The CDR3, as DNA: TGTGCCAGCAGCTTAGAATTACTAGATCTCAACAATGAGCAGTTCTTC. Protein product: CASSLELLDLNNEQFF. Full variable domain (outside the CDR3, taken from reference TRBV11-2 and TRBJ2-1): EAGVAQSPRYKIIEKRQSVAFWCNPISGHATLYWYQQILGQGPKLLIQFQNNGVVDDSQLPKDRFSAERLKGVDSTLKIQPAKLEDSAVYLCASSLELLDLNNEQFFGPGTRLTVL.